This TCR beta chain appears in the sequencing data of a study of shared clonotypes between healthy human individuals. Study outcomes and limitations: What rarefaction showed was incomplete sorted-subset sequencing despite large depth.

Turning to this clone: Its antigen is as yet unknown.

Methods used by the authors: Quality scores were absent from the junction-only immunoSEQ sequences, so filtering differed. Libraries were prepared by immunoSEQ multiplex PCR; TCRdb keeps only in-frame clonotypes and omits some of them. D and trimming were read from the DNA, whereas the V and J calls and clone size are those reported in that table. The sample yields around 1.6 million clones, approximately 98% seen once. The CDR3 covers 14 residues. V was pared by 2 bases and J by 6 bases, with 14 bases between. Germline values: CDR1 SGHVS, CDR2 FNYEAQ. The chain recombines TRBV7-6 with TRBJ2-7; D is possibly TRBD1 (7 bases). This receptor was taken from a young man in good health. What was sequenced was naive CD4+ T cells sorted from blood. The subset was: CD45RA+ positively selected. The CDR3, as DNA: TGTGCCAGCAGCTTAAGACAGGGACTGGGCGAGCAGTACTTC. Protein sequence: CASSLRQGLGEQYF.